Listed here are 28 T cell receptor beta chains from one sample, sequenced in a study of blood T cell repertoires in COVID-19. Only in-frame clones appear in the TCRdb table, and some are missing; sequencing was by immunoSEQ multiplex PCR. The table records roughly 180,000 clones, approximately 80% of them present only once. Sequencing input: peripheral blood. These receptors all come from a woman between 40 and 55 years old with COVID-19, enrolled during active disease.

The chain carries TRBV20-1 and TRBJ1-1; no reliable D call. Germline lookup yields CDR1 DFQATT and CDR2 SNEGSKA (reference sequence). Trimming removed 6 bases at V and 10 bases at J, with 12 bases between. CDR3 size: 10 residues. In DNA form, the CDR3 reads TGCAGTGCCCCTCCGGGAGGAGCTTTCTTT. This gives the protein CSAPPGGAFF.

This rearrangement joins TRBV2 to TRBJ1-1; 7 bases align to TRBD1. This CDR3 contains 15 residues. V was clipped by 3 bases and J by 2 bases; unmatched bases: 6. The germline gives CDR1 SNHLY, CDR2 FYNNEI. The CDR3 loop reads CASSDGQAGNTEAFF. In DNA, the CDR3 is TGTGCCAGCAGTGACGGACAGGCGGGTAACACTGAAGCTTTCTTT.

This rearrangement joins TRBV5-4 to TRBJ1-1, with TRBD1 identical over 8 bases. The CDR3 sequence is 15 residues long. CDR1 SGHNT and CDR2 YYREEE come from the germline V gene (reference sequence). J gave up 7 bases and V 0 bases, and 8 bases lay outside the gene matches. CDR3 DNA sequence: TGTGCCAGCAGCTTGGCCGTCAGGGGGCAAGATGAAGCTTTCTTT. It specifies CASSLAVRGQDEAFF.

V gene TRBV5-1 combines with J gene TRBJ1-2; TRBD1 matches 7 bases. The germline CDR1 and CDR2 sequences are SGHRS and YFSETQ. Germline trimming cut 2 bases from V and 6 bases from J; bases unmatched to any gene: 13. CDR3 length: 16 amino acids. CDR3 in DNA: TGCGCCAGCAGCTTTGGAGCGACAGGGACCTACAATGGCTACACCTTC. Encoded protein: CASSFGATGTYNGYTF.

The chain uses TRBV19 and TRBJ2-5, with a weak D call TRBD2 (5 bases). This CDR3 spans 15 amino acids. CDR1 is LNHDA, CDR2 SQIVND, per germline (reference sequence). The V and J ends lost 4 bases and 2 bases respectively, with 14 bases between them. The CDR3 DNA follows: TGTGCCAGTAGTACCGGGTGGACTGAACAAGAGACCCAGTACTTC. Amino acids: CASSTGWTEQETQYF.

This rearrangement joins TRBV27 to TRBJ1-1, with 7 bases lining up with TRBD1. V gave up 5 bases and J gave up 6 bases; unmatched junction bases: 9. Germline V CDR1 and CDR2: MNHEY, SMNVEV (reference sequence). The CDR3 sequence is 14 residues long. The CDR3 coding sequence is TGTGCCAGCAGTGTCTCGACAGGGCTGTCTGAAGCTTTCTTT. Translation gives CASSVSTGLSEAFF.

DNA for the CDR3: TGTGCCAGTAGTATACGAAAGGGGGCGGTCACTGAAGCTTTCTTT. This encodes CASSIRKGAVTEAFF. This chain connects TRBV19 to TRBJ1-1; 7 bases map to TRBD1. The CDR3 is 15 residues long. Trimming cost V 2 bases and J 4 bases; bases outside gene matches: 7. Germline-derived CDR1 and CDR2 are LNHDA and SQIVND (reference sequence).

The chain has TRBV4-2 and TRBJ2-4, with D possibly being TRBD2 (6 bases). CDR1 and CDR2 (germline): LGHNA, YNFKEQ. V was clipped by 4 bases and J by 5 bases, with 9 bases between them. CDR3 size: 13 residues. CDR3 DNA sequence: TGTGCCAGCAGCCTCCCGGGGGAAAACATTCAGTACTTC. The encoded protein is CASSLPGENIQYF.

This chain links TRBV11-2 with TRBJ2-5; 8 positions match TRBD2. Trimming cost V 5 bases and J 10 bases; bases outside gene matches: 15. CDR3 length equals 15 residues. In germline, CDR1 is SGHAT, CDR2 FQNNGV. CDR3: CASSGKRGRSEGQYF. The CDR3, as DNA: TGTGCCAGCAGCGGAAAGCGGGGGAGGTCGGAGGGCCAGTACTTC.

Only a few counts were recorded for this clone. The chain recombines TRBV28 with TRBJ1-4; TRBD1 is a possible D gene (6 bases). Germline V lookup: CDR1 MDHEN, CDR2 SYDVKM. V lost 6 bases, J lost 8 bases, and 16 bases lay in between. The CDR3 extends over 14 amino acids. CDR3 sequence: CASRRTGRGEKLFF. The CDR3 DNA sequence: TGTGCCAGCAGGCGCACAGGGAGGGGGGAAAAACTGTTTTTT.

The J gene is TRBJ2-5, the V gene TRBV6-5; 7 nucleotides match TRBD1. V gave up 10 bases and J gave up 2 bases; unmatched junction bases: 7. The CDR3 spans 13 residues. Germline V gene lookup returns CDR1 MNHEY and CDR2 SVGAGI. CDR3 bases: TGTGCCACCGCCGGGACAGTACAAGAGACCCAGTACTTC. This encodes CATAGTVQETQYF.

The chain is built from TRBV7-9 and TRBJ2-7; D is unresolved. The CDR3 has 15 residues. Germline V gene data show CDR1 as SEHNR and CDR2 as FQNEAQ (reference sequence). Trimming left V 1 base short and J 2 bases short, with 12 bases between. The DNA for the CDR3 is TGTGCCAGCAGCTTAGGTATAGGTGAGGCCTACGAGCAGTACTTC. Its protein is CASSLGIGEAYEQYF.

The V gene is TRBV27, the J gene TRBJ2-7; a weak D match, TRBD2 (6 bases). Germline lookup yields CDR1 MNHEY and CDR2 SMNVEV (reference sequence). The CDR3 extends over 16 amino acids. The ends were cut back, 6 bases at V and 7 bases at J, with 25 bases in the middle. The CDR3 DNA is TGTGCCAGCAGCAAATTTACCGGGACTGGCGCCAGGGAGCAGTACTTC. Its protein is CASSKFTGTGAREQYF.

The CDR3 sequence: CASSSRRATNEQFF. CDR3 nucleotides: TGTGCCAGCAGCTCCCGGCGGGCCACCAATGAGCAGTTCTTC. The chain is built from TRBV7-2 and TRBJ2-1, with a possible D match to TRBD2 (5 bases). V lost 4 bases, J lost 6 bases, and 13 bases lay in between. CDR3 length equals 14 residues. CDR1 SGHTA and CDR2 FQGNSA come from the germline V gene.

This sequence joins TRBV5-1 and TRBJ2-7, with 12 bases identical to TRBD1. J lost 6 bases, V lost 3 bases, and 4 bases had no gene match. CDR3 length: 14 amino acids. Germline values: CDR1 SGHRS, CDR2 YFSETQ. In DNA form, the CDR3 reads TGCGCCAGCAGCTGGGGACAGGGGGCTTCCGAGCAGTACTTC. Translated, it gives CASSWGQGASEQYF. The entire variable domain, with the rest obtained from reference TRBV5-1 and TRBJ2-7, is as follows: KAGVTQTPRYLIKTRGQQVTLSCSPISGHRSVSWYQQTPGQGLQFLFEYFSETQRNKGNFPGRFSGRQFSNSRSEMNVSTLELGDSALYLCASSWGQGASEQYFGPGTRLTVT.

CDR3 coding DNA: TGCAGCGTGGCATCCTCGACGGGATACTCTGGAAACACCATATATTTT. Its translation is CSVASSTGYSGNTIYF. The gene calls are TRBV29-1 and TRBJ1-3; no clear D. Trimming left V 6 bases short and J 0 bases short, with 18 bases between. The germline V gene has CDR1 SQVTM and CDR2 ANQGSEA. CDR3 length: 16 amino acids.

The chain joins TRBV27 to TRBJ2-1, with D tentatively TRBD2 (5 bases). Deletions cut 2 bases from V and 1 base from J, with 12 bases between. Germline V gene data show CDR1 as MNHEY and CDR2 as SMNVEV (reference sequence). The CDR3 length is 16 residues. Here the CDR3 reads CASSLLRSGSYNEQFF. In DNA form, the CDR3 reads TGTGCCAGCAGTTTACTTCGAAGCGGTTCCTACAATGAGCAGTTCTTC.

The rearrangement uses TRBV19 and TRBJ1-1; possible D gene TRBD1, 5 bases. CDR1 is LNHDA and CDR2 is SQIVND in the germline V gene (reference sequence). The CDR3 spans 15 residues. V gave up 2 bases and J gave up 1 base, with 11 bases separating them. The CDR3 bases are TGTGCCAGTAGTATACGGGGGGTAGGGAACACTGAAGCTTTCTTT. It encodes CASSIRGVGNTEAFF.

This clone was picked up one time. The rearrangement joins TRBV7-6 to TRBJ1-4, with TRBD1 matching 10 bases. The CDR3 is made up of 15 amino acids. Unmatched junction bases numbered 4, after V lost 6 bases and J lost 3 bases. The germline CDR1 and CDR2 sequences are SGHVS and FNYEAQ. The chain's CDR3 is CASRPGTGANEKLFF. The DNA for the CDR3 is TGTGCCAGCAGACCAGGGACAGGGGCTAATGAAAAACTGTTTTTT.

This rearrangement joins TRBV19 to TRBJ2-5, with D perhaps matching TRBD1 (5 bases). CDR1 and CDR2 (germline): LNHDA, SQIVND (reference sequence). The V and J ends lost 6 bases and 1 base respectively, with 9 bases between them. The CDR3 has 13 residues. The CDR3 sequence is CASRGQGQETQYF. The CDR3 DNA is TGTGCCAGTAGAGGGCAGGGCCAAGAGACCCAGTACTTC.

The chain links TRBV4-1 to TRBJ2-5, with D maybe TRBD1 (6 bases). The V end lost 8 bases, the J end lost 2 bases, and 15 bases lay between the germline ends. Germline V gives CDR1 MGHRA, CDR2 YSYEKL. The CDR3 loop spans 14 amino acids. CDR3 nucleotides: TGCGCCAGCGGGGGTTACAGGGCGCAAGAGACCCAGTACTTC. Protein product: CASGGYRAQETQYF.

This chain connects TRBV19 to TRBJ1-3; TRBD1 matches at 7 bases. V lost 10 bases, J lost 2 bases, and 2 bases stayed unmatched. Germline CDR1 reads LNHDA; CDR2 reads SQIVND (reference sequence). The CDR3 runs to 12 residues. The CDR3 nucleotides are TGTGCCACCGGGACAGCTGGAAACACCATATATTTT. It encodes CATGTAGNTIYF.

This rearrangement joins TRBV27 to TRBJ1-2, with 9 bases lining up with TRBD1. Trimming removed 6 bases from V and 8 bases from J; junction bases left unmatched: 7. Germline V gives CDR1 MNHEY, CDR2 SMNVEV (reference sequence). CDR3 length: 13 amino acids. The CDR3 sequence is CASRHTGGDGYTF. In nucleotides, the CDR3 is TGTGCCAGCAGACATACAGGGGGCGACGGCTACACCTTC.

This sequence joins TRBV6-6 and TRBJ1-6; D gene uncertain. This CDR3 has 17 amino acids. CDR1 MNHNY and CDR2 SVGAGI come from the germline V gene (reference sequence). With 5 bases removed from V and 0 bases from J, the gap between germline ends came to 14 bases. The CDR3 region has the DNA TGTGCCAGCAGTCCGGGTCACGGCAGCTCCTATAATTCACCCCTCCACTTT. Protein product: CASSPGHGSSYNSPLHF.

This clone was seen only a few times. The chain combines TRBV5-4 with TRBJ2-2; 7 positions agree with TRBD2. Germline-derived CDR1 and CDR2 are SGHNT and YYREEE (reference sequence). Trimming at V came to 0 bases and at J to 2 bases, leaving 1 base not matched to a gene. This CDR3 region has 15 residues. CDR3 in DNA: TGTGCCAGCAGCTTGGCGGGACTAAACACCGGGGAGCTGTTTTTT. Translating it yields CASSLAGLNTGELFF.

The rearrangement joins TRBV7-9 to TRBJ1-5, with D unresolved. The length of the CDR3 is 15 residues. Germline V gene lookup returns CDR1 SEHNR and CDR2 FQNEAQ (reference sequence). Trimming took 3 bases from V and 2 from J, leaving 11 bases between them. CDR3 nucleotides: TGTGCCAGCAGCTTCGGGGTGGGTGGCAATCAGCCCCAGCATTTT. This translates into CASSFGVGGNQPQHF.

The J gene is TRBJ1-4, the V gene TRBV11-2; no definite D call. Germline values: CDR1 SGHAT, CDR2 FQNNGV. The length of the CDR3 is 14 residues. The V end was cut by 0 bases, the J end by 5 bases, with 7 bases between. This chain's CDR3 is CASSLERMNEKLFF. CDR3 bases: TGTGCCAGCAGCTTAGAGCGGATGAATGAAAAACTGTTTTTT.

The V and J genes are TRBV29-1 and TRBJ1-1; maybe TRBD1 (5 bases). CDR3 length: 10 residues. V was shortened by 4 bases and J by 8 bases, with 8 bases between the two germline ends. CDR1 is SQVTM and CDR2 is ANQGSEA in the germline V gene. The CDR3, as DNA: TGCAGCGTTGCTGACAGCGAAGCTTTCTTT. It is translated as CSVADSEAFF.